This T cell receptor (beta chain) was recovered during a study of T-cell reconstitution after alpha-beta-depleted transplantation in children. The TCRbeta library incorporated unique molecular identifiers. From the PCR reads, TCRdb called clonotypes with MiXCR, one entry per CDR3 protein. The table lists 350,000 to 450,000 distinct CDR3 sequences, roughly 15% of them singletons. The table lists this clonotype with a few counts. This receptor was taken from a human donor who donated a stem cell graft to a child with Fanconi anemia. The sample was PBMCs, taken from the stem cell graft.

The CDR3 sequence is CASSQTGLSTEAFF. Written as DNA, the CDR3 is TGTGCCAGTAGCCAGACAGGGCTCTCCACTGAAGCTTTCTTT. The V call is TRBV19, the J call TRBJ1-1, with TRBD1 matching 7 bases. CDR1 is LNHDA, CDR2 SQIVND, per germline (reference sequence). J was trimmed by 4 bases and V by 6 bases; bases with no gene match: 8. The CDR3 has 14 amino acids.